This passage covers 9 T cell receptor beta chains from one sample sequenced in a study of T cell clonality in common variable immunodeficiency. The method was immunoSEQ multiplex PCR; TCRdb's version includes in-frame clones alone and lacks a portion of them. This sample has around 45,000 clones, each found more than once. The sample consisted of peripheral blood mononuclear cells. These receptors came from a person aged 18-70 years in good health.

This clone occurred many times. The CDR3 bases that were read are TGTGCCAGCCACCGGGACTACACAGATACG. This codes for CASHRDYTDT. The CDR3 as a whole reads CASHRDYTDTQYF. This chain joins TRBV2 and TRBJ2-3; 7 nucleotides match TRBD2. The read finishes 3 residues shy of the CDR3 end, and the germline J gene is used to complete it. In germline, CDR1 is SNHLY, CDR2 FYNNEI. V lost 8 bases, J lost 2 bases, and 4 bases stayed unmatched. The CDR3 loop spans 13 amino acids.

Ten or more counts support this clone. The CDR3 is cut off 3 residues early in the read; its end comes from the germline J gene. This chain joins TRBV7-6 and TRBJ1-4; no clear D gene. The CDR3 contains 13 residues. The V gene lost 3 bases and the J gene lost 7 bases, with 9 bases spanning the gap. CDR1 SGHVS and CDR2 FNYEAQ come from the germline V gene. CDR3 DNA (partial): TGTGCCAGCAGCTTGCGAACCGGTGAAAAA. Translation gives CASSLRTGEK. The whole CDR3 sequence is CASSLRTGEKLFF.

This clone was seen repeatedly, ten times or more. Read sequence stops 3 residues before the CDR3 end, and the germline J gene provides the missing end. The chain recombines TRBV20-1 with TRBJ1-2; tentative D call: TRBD1 (5 bases). The ends were cut back, 3 bases at V and 5 bases at J, with 7 bases in the middle. Looked up from germline, CDR1 is DFQATT and CDR2 is SNEGSKA (reference sequence). The CDR3 covers 11 residues. The CDR3 sequence is CSASSGYGYTF. CDR3 DNA (partial): TGCAGTGCTAGCTCAGGGTATGGC.

This clone was counted ten times or more. From the germline J gene comes the end of the CDR3, since the read stops 3 residues before it. This rearrangement joins TRBV5-1 to TRBJ2-2, with D unclear. Germline V gene data show CDR1 as SGHRS and CDR2 as YFSETQ. This CDR3 contains 15 residues. Trimming cost V 0 bases and J 3 bases, with 9 bases left between them. CDR3 protein: CASSLEFVDTGELFF. CDR3 DNA, as far as it was read: TGCGCCAGCAGCTTGGAATTCGTTGACACCGGGGAG. Based on the CDR3 plus reference TRBV5-1 and TRBJ2-2, the full variable domain is KAGVTQTPRYLIKTRGQQVTLSCSPISGHRSVSWYQQTPGQGLQFLFEYFSETQRNKGNFPGRFSGRQFSNSRSEMNVSTLELGDSALYLCASSLEFVDTGELFFGEGSRLTVL.

This clone was counted at least ten times. The read is 3 residues too short to cover the CDR3 end, so that end is filled in from the germline J gene. The chain employs TRBV6-4 and TRBJ2-3, with D possibly being TRBD2 (5 bases). The CDR3 contains 15 residues. CDR1 and CDR2 (germline): MRHNA, SNTAGT. V lost 0 bases and J lost 2, with 9 bases in between. The part of the CDR3 DNA that was read is TGTGCCAGCAGTGACTCCGGGGAACTCACAGATACG. It yields the protein CASSDSGELTDT. The whole CDR3 region reads CASSDSGELTDTQYF.

This clone appeared many times. Read coverage stops 3 residues before the CDR3 terminus; the germline J gene supplies the remainder. V usage is TRBV5-1 and J usage is TRBJ2-7; TRBD1 agrees at 8 bases. Losses at the gene ends were 2 bases for V and 3 bases for J; bases not matched to a gene: 7. The length of the CDR3 is 15 residues. In germline, CDR1 is SGHRS, CDR2 YFSETQ. CDR3 DNA, as far as it was read: TGCGCCAGCAGCTTAGGGCCCGGACAGGGCTACGAG. Encoded protein: CASSLGPGQGYE. The complete CDR3 sequence is CASSLGPGQGYEQYF.

This clone was seen repeatedly, ten times or more. The missing CDR3 end, 3 residues past where the read stops, is filled in from the germline J gene. The genes are TRBV7-6 and TRBJ2-2; possibly TRBD1 for D (6 bases). Trimming cost V 2 bases and J 7 bases, with 11 bases left between them. This CDR3 is built from 14 residues. Per the germline V gene, CDR1 is SGHVS and CDR2 is FNYEAQ. The CDR3 DNA, read in part, is TGTGCCAGCAGCTTACCCTCAGGGGTCGGGGAG. Protein product: CASSLPSGVGE. The full CDR3 protein reads CASSLPSGVGELFF.

This clone was picked up many times. The CDR3 end falls 3 residues outside the read, so it is completed with the germline J gene. The chain employs TRBV29-1 and TRBJ2-2; D is unresolved. V dropped 2 bases and J dropped 8 bases, with 15 bases sitting between them. The germline V gene has CDR1 SQVTM and CDR2 ANQGSEA. This CDR3 spans 14 amino acids. The CDR3 DNA, read in part, is TGCAGCGTTGAAAACCCAGATACCTTAGGGGAG. Translation gives CSVENPDTLGE. The CDR3 in its entirety is CSVENPDTLGELFF.

This clone occurred many times. The CDR3 is cut off 3 residues early in the read; its end comes from the germline J gene. The chain recombines TRBV2 with TRBJ1-2; weak D call: TRBD1 (6 bases). The CDR3 runs to 14 residues. The germline CDR1 and CDR2 sequences are SNHLY and FYNNEI. The CDR3 protein is CASSAAGERSGYTF. The sequenced CDR3 bases are TGTGCCAGCAGTGCGGCAGGGGAAAGATCAGGC.